This TCR beta chain was profiled in a study of blood T cell repertoires in COVID-19. For the study at large: The United States, Italy and Spain were the sources of the acute and convalescent COVID-19 samples.

The protocol was immunoSEQ multiplex PCR, while the TCRdb copy is restricted to in-frame clones and leaves out a portion. The sample contains approximately 66,000 clones, more than 80% of which appear only once. Trimming stripped 4 bases from V and 4 bases from J, with 16 bases between. This CDR3 has 15 amino acids. The V gene's germline CDR1 is LGHNT and CDR2 FRNRAP. Specimen: peripheral blood. The sequence came from a human donor with active COVID-19. The donor label of this sample is uncertain. The chain has TRBV12-5 and TRBJ1-1; D is uncertain. CDR3 in DNA: TGTGCTAGTGGTTCGTCAGGCCATGGAGGCACTGAAGCTTTCTTT. Translated: CASGSSGHGGTEAFF.